These T cell receptor beta chains were read from a single sample in a study of cytomegalovirus exposure and HLA in healthy donors. The assay was immunoSEQ multiplex PCR, and TCRdb's table has in-frame clones only and misses some. The table records over 110,000 clones, 85% to 90% of them present only once. The sequencing input was PBMCs. Receptor source: a man aged 18-30 years in good health and CMV-seropositive. Each CDR3 is given with its conserved first and last residue. A D gene is named only where the DNA matches it firmly. Size is stated for part of the rows, as once, few or many counts, or as a class when the clone is expanded.

TRBJ2-1 | TRBV11-2 | few | - | TGTGCCAGCAGCTTAGTAGGTGATCAGGAACCCTACAATGAGCAGTTCTTC | CASSLVGDQEPYNEQFF
TRBJ1-2 | TRBV5-4 | once | TRBD1 | TGTGCCAGCAGCCCCGGACAGGGTTCATATGGCTACACCTTC | CASSPGQGSYGYTF
TRBJ1-1 | TRBV19 | once | TRBD1 | TGTGCCAGTAGGCCCTCGGACAGGCCCCCTGAAGCTTTCTTT | CASRPSDRPPEAFF
TRBJ2-5 | TRBV29-1 | - | - | TGCAGCGTTGGAAACAGCCGTCAAGAGACCCAGTACTTC | CSVGNSRQETQYF
TRBJ2-1 | TRBV2 | - | - | TGTGCCAGCAGTTTACGGGGGGCCAGTGAGCAGTTCTTC | CASSLRGASEQFF
TRBJ2-3 | TRBV18 | - | TRBD2 | TGTGCCAGCTCCCCGCGACTAGCGGAACTTAGCACAGATACGCAGTATTTT | CASSPRLAELSTDTQYF
TRBJ2-3 | TRBV29-1 | - | - | TGCAGCGCCTTCAGTGGACAGACAGATACGCAGTATTTT | CSAFSGQTDTQYF
TRBJ2-2 | TRBV14 | - | - | TGTGCCAGCAGCCAAGTCAATCGAGGGAACGGGGAGCTGTTTTTT | CASSQVNRGNGELFF
TRBJ1-2 | TRBV9 | - | TRBD1 | TGTGCCAGCAGCCCTACAGGGGGCAAAGGCTACACCTTC | CASSPTGGKGYTF
TRBJ1-1 | TRBV5-6 | - | - | TGTGCCAGCAGCTACATGGGCTTGAACACTGAAGCTTTCTTT | CASSYMGLNTEAFF
TRBJ2-2 | TRBV7-3 | - | TRBD2 | TGTGCCAGCAGCAGTCGTAGCGGGAGGCCTGGGAACACCGGGGAGCTGTTTTTT | CASSSRSGRPGNTGELFF